The source of this TCR beta chain is a study of blood T cells in healthy people across ages. The CDR3 runs to 13 residues. Trimming pared 7 bases from V and 5 bases from J, leaving 12 bases between. Germline V gene data show CDR1 as MNHEY and CDR2 as SVGAGI. A second 7 to 11 cycle PCR used barcoded and J-beta primers. TCRdb independently ran MiXCR on the 5' RACE reads; one entry per CDR3 protein. The sample records roughly 800,000 distinct CDR3 sequences, about three fifths being singletons. The receptor was isolated from a man younger than 40 in good health. Sequenced: blood. The chain carries TRBV6-5 and TRBJ2-1; the D is unclear. The CDR3: CASNSLLDNEQFF. In nucleotides, the CDR3 is TGTGCCAGCAATTCGCTCTTGGACAATGAGCAGTTCTTC.